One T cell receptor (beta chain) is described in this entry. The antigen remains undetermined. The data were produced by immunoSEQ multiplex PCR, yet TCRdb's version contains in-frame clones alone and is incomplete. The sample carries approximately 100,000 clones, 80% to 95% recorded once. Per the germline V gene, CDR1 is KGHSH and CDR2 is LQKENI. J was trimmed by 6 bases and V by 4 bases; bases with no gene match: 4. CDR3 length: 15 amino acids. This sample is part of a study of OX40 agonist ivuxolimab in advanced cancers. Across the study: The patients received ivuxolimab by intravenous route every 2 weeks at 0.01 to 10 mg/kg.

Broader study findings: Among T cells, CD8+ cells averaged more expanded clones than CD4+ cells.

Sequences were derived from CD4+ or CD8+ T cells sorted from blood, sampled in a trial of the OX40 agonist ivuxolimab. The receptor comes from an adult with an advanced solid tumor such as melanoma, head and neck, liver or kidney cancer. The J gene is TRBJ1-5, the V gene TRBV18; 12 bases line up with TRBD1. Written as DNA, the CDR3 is TGTGCCAGCTCACAGGGACAGGGGGCAGGTCAGCCCCAGCATTTT. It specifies CASSQGQGAGQPQHF. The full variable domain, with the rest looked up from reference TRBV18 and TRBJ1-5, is NAGVMQNPRHLVRRRGQEARLRCSPMKGHSHVYWYRQLPEEGLKFMVYLQKENIIDESGMPKERFSAEFPKEGPSILRIQQVVRGDSAAYFCASSQGQGAGQPQHFGDGTRLSIL.